These T cell receptor beta chains were read from a single sample in a study of regulatory T cells in long-lasting Graves disease. Each CDR3 protein is one row after TCRdb ran MiXCR on the multiplex PCR reads. Of 400,000 to 500,000 distinct CDR3 sequences listed, less than 15% are singletons. The same sample was also used in a study of T cells in Graves' hyperthyroidism and ophthalmopathy.

The sample was peripheral blood mononuclear cells (PBMCs), taken at new diagnosis, from a patient treated with antithyroid drugs. The source of these receptors is a woman in her forties or fifties with Graves disease. CDR3s include the opening cysteine and the closing phenylalanine or tryptophan. The D gene is left open where the match is weak. Some rows mark clone size as missing; the rest say once, few, many or name a class of expanded clone.

J,size,V,D,CDR3,DNA
TRBJ2-3,.,TRBV24-1,.,CATGPAEDTQYF,TGTGCCACAGGCCCAGCCGAGGATACGCAGTATTTT
TRBJ2-7,few,TRBV6-2/TRBV6-3,TRBD1,CASSTSTGVGSYEQYF,TGTGCCAGCAGTACATCGACAGGGGTTGGCTCCTACGAGCAGTACTTC
TRBJ2-5,few,TRBV9,TRBD2,CASSVAGTSGILETQYF,TGTGCCAGCAGCGTAGCCGGGACTAGCGGAATCCTGGAGACCCAGTACTTC
TRBJ2-7,many,TRBV11-2,.,CASSLEVEQYF,TGTGCCAGCAGCTTAGAGGTCGAGCAGTACTTC
TRBJ1-4,few,TRBV20-1,.,CSASNTEGFEKLFF,TGCAGTGCTAGTAACACGGAAGGGTTTGAAAAACTGTTTTTT
TRBJ2-5,many,TRBV10-3,TRBD1,CAISEPGTAQETQYF,TGTGCCATCAGTGAGCCCGGGACAGCACAAGAGACCCAGTACTTC
TRBJ2-1,many,TRBV12-3/TRBV12-4,.,CASTSPAKAYNEQFF,TGTGCCAGCACCAGCCCAGCGAAAGCCTACAATGAGCAGTTCTTC
TRBJ1-5,.,TRBV12-3/TRBV12-4,.,CASSPGRSQPQHF,TGTGCCAGCAGCCCGGGACGGAGTCAGCCCCAGCATTTT
TRBJ2-5,many,TRBV9,.,CASSVAPLLPRGTSDQETQYF,TGTGCCAGCAGCGTAGCTCCTTTACTTCCTCGAGGGACTTCAGACCAAGAGACCCAGTACTTC
TRBJ1-1,few,TRBV5-1,.,CASSFGPSQDTEAFF,TGCGCCAGCAGCTTTGGCCCCAGTCAGGACACTGAAGCTTTCTTT
TRBJ2-1,.,TRBV20-1,.,CSAPGNNYNEQFF,TGCAGTGCCCCAGGGAATAATTACAATGAGCAGTTCTTC
TRBJ2-5,.,TRBV19,TRBD1,CASSVEGARRKIETQYF,TGTGCCAGTAGTGTAGAGGGGGCGCGGAGGAAAATAGAGACCCAGTACTTC
TRBJ2-3,.,TRBV24-1,TRBD2,CATSGTSGGCTDTQYF,TGTGCCACCAGTGGTACTAGCGGGGGATGCACAGATACGCAGTATTTT
TRBJ2-5,few,TRBV9,TRBD1,CASSVLLRGYQETQYF,TGTGCCAGCAGCGTTCTGCTCAGGGGGTACCAAGAGACCCAGTACTTC
TRBJ1-4,few,TRBV6-5,.,CASSYSGMTHAANEKLFF,TGTGCCAGCAGTTACTCGGGGATGACCCATGCAGCGAATGAAAAACTGTTTTTT
TRBJ2-1,.,TRBV5-5,TRBD1,CASSFSHRGFHEQFF,TGTGCCAGCAGCTTTAGCCACAGGGGGTTTCATGAGCAGTTCTTC
TRBJ1-1,.,TRBV28,.,CAAGPLTEAFF,TGTGCCGCGGGACCCCTCACTGAAGCTTTCTTT
TRBJ1-1,many,TRBV30,.,CAWSPPRGGRDTEAFF,TGTGCCTGGAGCCCACCGAGGGGGGGCAGGGACACTGAAGCTTTCTTT
TRBJ2-1,many,TRBV7-2,TRBD2,CASSLPLAGVNEQFF,TGTGCCAGCAGCTTGCCACTAGCGGGAGTCAATGAGCAGTTCTTC
TRBJ2-5,few,TRBV7-6,TRBD2,CASSSGPGLAGGPQRETQYF,TGTGCCAGCAGCTCAGGGCCTGGACTAGCGGGAGGGCCTCAAAGAGAGACCCAGTACTTC
TRBJ2-7,many,TRBV9,TRBD1,CASSVAGTGVYEQYF,TGTGCCAGCAGCGTAGCCGGGACAGGGGTCTACGAGCAGTACTTC
TRBJ2-3,many,TRBV7-2,TRBD2,CASSLPSGRPDTQYF,TGTGCCAGCAGCTTACCTAGCGGGAGACCAGATACGCAGTATTTT
TRBJ1-1,many,TRBV6-1,.,CASIRQWNTEAFF,TGTGCCAGCATCCGACAATGGAACACTGAAGCTTTCTTT
TRBJ1-2,few,TRBV6-1,.,CASRRAAKDYGYTF,TGTGCCAGCCGCCGGGCCGCTAAAGACTATGGCTACACCTTC
TRBJ2-4,.,TRBV30,TRBD2,CAWTPLAGVAKNIQYF,TGTGCCTGGACCCCACTAGCGGGAGTGGCCAAAAACATTCAGTACTTC
TRBJ1-1,many,TRBV6-1,TRBD1,CASSDLTGATVNTEAFF,TGTGCCAGCAGTGATCTGACAGGGGCGACAGTGAACACTGAAGCTTTCTTT
TRBJ2-7,few,TRBV5-1,TRBD2,CASSLWARAPGLAGGLHEQYF,TGCGCCAGCAGCTTGTGGGCCCGGGCCCCGGGACTAGCGGGAGGGCTCCACGAGCAGTACTTC
TRBJ2-2,many,TRBV28,TRBD2,CASSLFVGGFANTGELFF,TGTGCCAGCAGTTTATTTGTGGGAGGGTTCGCGAACACCGGGGAGCTGTTTTTT
TRBJ1-5,many,TRBV7-8,.,CASSLADSRKQPQHF,TGTGCCAGCAGCTTAGCGGACAGCCGAAAACAGCCCCAGCATTTT
TRBJ2-2,many,TRBV5-1,.,CASRSIPDTGELFF,TGCGCCAGCAGATCGATACCTGACACCGGGGAGCTGTTTTTT
TRBJ1-2,few,TRBV5-1,.,CASSFTSGLSEYGYTF,TGCGCCAGCAGCTTTACTAGTGGGTTGTCAGAATATGGCTACACCTTC
TRBJ2-1,.,TRBV9,.,CASSAGQSSYNEQFF,TGTGCCAGCAGCGCCGGACAGTCGTCCTACAATGAGCAGTTCTTC
TRBJ2-3,many,TRBV7-9,.,CASSQWGASTDTQYF,TGTGCCAGCAGCCAGTGGGGAGCTAGCACAGATACGCAGTATTTT
TRBJ2-1,many,TRBV2,TRBD2,CATKSGSSYNEQFF,TGTGCCACCAAGAGCGGGAGCTCCTACAATGAGCAGTTCTTC
TRBJ1-6,few,TRBV5-1,TRBD1,CASSPTRPGQGLSYNSPLHF,TGCGCCAGCAGCCCCACACGACCCGGACAGGGACTCTCCTATAATTCACCCCTCCACTTT
TRBJ1-1,many,TRBV28,.,CASSIPGSGAFF,TGTGCCAGCAGTATACCGGGATCTGGGGCTTTCTTT
TRBJ2-1,few,TRBV20-1,.,CSARDPGGLVGEQFF,TGCAGTGCTAGAGATCCGGGGGGCCTTGTGGGAGAGCAGTTCTTC
TRBJ2-2,many,TRBV28,.,CATGALREANTGELFF,TGTGCCACCGGGGCCCTTAGAGAAGCGAACACCGGGGAGCTGTTTTTT
TRBJ2-3,many,TRBV12-3/TRBV12-4,.,CASSLGTRPSTDTQYF,TGTGCCAGCAGTCTCGGAACCCGGCCGAGCACAGATACGCAGTATTTT
TRBJ2-7,.,TRBV30,TRBD1,CAWSVRWQGAPYEQYF,TGTGCCTGGAGTGTACGTTGGCAGGGGGCCCCCTACGAGCAGTACTTC
TRBJ2-7,.,TRBV5-1,TRBD2,CASRLLAGGDEQYF,TGCGCCAGCAGGCTTCTAGCGGGAGGGGACGAGCAGTACTTC
TRBJ1-1,few,TRBV6-9,.,CASSYGRRTEAFF,TGTGCCAGCAGTTACGGTCGCAGGACTGAAGCTTTCTTT
TRBJ1-2,few,TRBV7-2,TRBD1,CASSIDRGRGGYTF,TGTGCCAGCAGCATAGACAGGGGGAGGGGTGGCTACACCTTC
TRBJ2-3,few,TRBV20-1,.,CSARDRETDTQYF,TGCAGTGCTAGAGATCGAGAGACAGATACGCAGTATTTT
TRBJ2-7,many,TRBV7-2,TRBD1,CASSTDRPYEQYF,TGTGCCAGCAGCACGGACAGGCCCTACGAGCAGTACTTC
TRBJ1-1,.,TRBV7-3,.,CASSQGRGANTEAFF,TGTGCCAGCAGCCAAGGAAGAGGAGCGAACACTGAAGCTTTCTTT
TRBJ2-7,.,TRBV4-1,TRBD2,CASSQGVSGRIYEQYF,TGCGCCAGCAGCCAAGGTGTGAGCGGGAGAATCTACGAGCAGTACTTC
TRBJ2-7,many,TRBV28,TRBD2,CASSLDGAGTSSYEQYF,TGTGCCAGCAGTTTAGATGGGGCCGGGACTAGCTCCTACGAGCAGTACTTC
TRBJ2-1,few,TRBV3-1,TRBD2,CASKGGTSDLSSYNEQFF,TGTGCCAGCAAGGGTGGGACTAGCGATTTAAGCTCCTACAATGAGCAGTTCTTC
TRBJ1-5,.,TRBV6-4,.,CASSDGNSNQPQHF,TGTGCCAGCAGCGACGGTAATAGCAATCAGCCCCAGCATTTT
TRBJ2-7,many,TRBV2,.,CASRQVTYEQYF,TGTGCCAGCAGACAGGTTACCTACGAGCAGTACTTC
TRBJ2-3,many,TRBV10-3,TRBD2,CAISEGTSPRTDTQYF,TGTGCCATCAGTGAGGGGACTAGCCCCCGCACAGATACGCAGTATTTT
TRBJ2-5,many,TRBV5-1,.,CASSFSSVAGKGETQYF,TGCGCCAGCAGCTTTTCGTCGGTCGCGGGAAAGGGAGAGACCCAGTACTTC